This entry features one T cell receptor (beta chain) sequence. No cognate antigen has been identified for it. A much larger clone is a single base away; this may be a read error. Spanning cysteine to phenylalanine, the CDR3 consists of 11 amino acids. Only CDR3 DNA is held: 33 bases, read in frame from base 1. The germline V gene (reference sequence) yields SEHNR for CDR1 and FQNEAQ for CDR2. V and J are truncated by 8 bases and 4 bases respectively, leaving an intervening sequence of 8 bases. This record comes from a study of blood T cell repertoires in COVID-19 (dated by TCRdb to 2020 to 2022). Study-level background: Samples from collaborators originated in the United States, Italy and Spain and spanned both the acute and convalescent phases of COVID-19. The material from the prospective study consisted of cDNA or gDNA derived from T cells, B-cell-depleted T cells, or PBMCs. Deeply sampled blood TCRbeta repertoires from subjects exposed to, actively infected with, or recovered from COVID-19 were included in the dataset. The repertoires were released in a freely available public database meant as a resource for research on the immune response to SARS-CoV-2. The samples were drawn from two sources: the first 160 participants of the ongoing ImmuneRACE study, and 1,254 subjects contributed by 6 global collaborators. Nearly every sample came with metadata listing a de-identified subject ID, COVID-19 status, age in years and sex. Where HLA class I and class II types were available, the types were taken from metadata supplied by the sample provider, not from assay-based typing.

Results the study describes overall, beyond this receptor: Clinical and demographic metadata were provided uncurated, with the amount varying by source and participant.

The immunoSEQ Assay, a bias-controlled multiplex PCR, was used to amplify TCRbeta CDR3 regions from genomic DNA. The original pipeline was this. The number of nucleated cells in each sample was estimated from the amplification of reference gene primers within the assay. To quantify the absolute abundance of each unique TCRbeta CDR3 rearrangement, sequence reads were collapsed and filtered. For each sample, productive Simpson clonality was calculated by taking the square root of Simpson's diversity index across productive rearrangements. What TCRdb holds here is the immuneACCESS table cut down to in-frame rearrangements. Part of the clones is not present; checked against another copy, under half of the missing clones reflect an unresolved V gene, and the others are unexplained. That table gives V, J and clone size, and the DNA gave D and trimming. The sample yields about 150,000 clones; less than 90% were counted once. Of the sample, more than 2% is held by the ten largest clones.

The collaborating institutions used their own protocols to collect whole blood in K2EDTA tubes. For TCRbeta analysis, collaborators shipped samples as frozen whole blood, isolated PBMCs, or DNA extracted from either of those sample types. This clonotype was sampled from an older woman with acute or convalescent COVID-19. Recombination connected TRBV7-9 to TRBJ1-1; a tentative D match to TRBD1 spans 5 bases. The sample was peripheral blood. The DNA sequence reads TGTGCCAGCCGGGGGGGCACTGAAGCTTTCTTT. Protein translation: CASRGGTEAFF.